This TCR beta chain was found in a study of cytotoxic CD8 clonotypes in ibrutinib-treated CLL. General study results and limits: Lymph node repertoires were not studied, and sampling times were unmatched.

This clone was found once. Its matching antigen is unknown. The CDR3 is 12 residues long. The ends lost 4 bases at V and 8 bases at J; junction bases unmatched: 4. In germline, CDR1 is MGHDK, CDR2 SYGVNS. Only in-frame clones appear in the TCRdb table, and some are missing; sequencing was by immunoSEQ multiplex PCR. The sample carries just over 200,000 clones, roughly 65% recorded once. This specimen consisted of PBMCs, obtained after 12 months of ibrutinib treatment. V and J are TRBV25-1 and TRBJ1-1, with 7 bases that match TRBD1. The source is a human donor with chronic lymphocytic leukemia. CDR3 sequence reads: CASSAFRGEAFF. CDR3 DNA sequence: TGTGCCAGCAGTGCATTCAGGGGGGAAGCTTTCTTT.